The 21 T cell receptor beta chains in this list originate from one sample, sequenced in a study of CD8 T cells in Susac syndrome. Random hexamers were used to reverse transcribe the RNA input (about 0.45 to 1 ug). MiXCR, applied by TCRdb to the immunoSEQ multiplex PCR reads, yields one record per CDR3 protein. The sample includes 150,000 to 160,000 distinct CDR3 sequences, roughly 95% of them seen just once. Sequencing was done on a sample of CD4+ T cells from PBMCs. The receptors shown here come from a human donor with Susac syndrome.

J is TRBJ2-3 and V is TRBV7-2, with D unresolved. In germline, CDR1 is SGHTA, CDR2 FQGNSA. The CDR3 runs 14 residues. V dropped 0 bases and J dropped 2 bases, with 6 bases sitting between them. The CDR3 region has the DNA TGTGCCAGCAGCTTAGCGTTAGTCACAGATACGCAGTATTTT. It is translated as CASSLALVTDTQYF.

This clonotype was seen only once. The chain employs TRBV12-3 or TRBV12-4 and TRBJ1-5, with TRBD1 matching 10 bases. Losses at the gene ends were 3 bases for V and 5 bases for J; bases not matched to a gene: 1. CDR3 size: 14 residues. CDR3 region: CASSLGTGDQPQHF. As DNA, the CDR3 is TGTGCCAGCAGTTTGGGGACAGGGGATCAGCCCCAGCATTTT.

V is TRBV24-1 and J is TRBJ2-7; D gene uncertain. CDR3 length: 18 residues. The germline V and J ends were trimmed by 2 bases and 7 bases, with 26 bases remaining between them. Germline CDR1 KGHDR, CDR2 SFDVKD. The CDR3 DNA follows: TGTGCCACCAGTGATTCGACGGGCCCGCACAAGGGATTTGGTGAGCAGTACTTC. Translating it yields CATSDSTGPHKGFGEQYF.

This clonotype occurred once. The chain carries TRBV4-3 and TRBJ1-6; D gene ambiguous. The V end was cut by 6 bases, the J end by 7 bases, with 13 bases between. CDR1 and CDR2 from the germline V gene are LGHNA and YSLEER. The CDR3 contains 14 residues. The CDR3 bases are TGCGCCAGCAGGCGGGCCGAGACAAATTCACCCCTCCACTTT. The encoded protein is CASRRAETNSPLHF.

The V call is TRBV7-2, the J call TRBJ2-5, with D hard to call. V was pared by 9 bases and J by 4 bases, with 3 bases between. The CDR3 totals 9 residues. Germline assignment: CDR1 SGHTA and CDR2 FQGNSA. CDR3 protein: CARIETQYF. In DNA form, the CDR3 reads TGTGCCAGAATAGAGACCCAGTACTTC.

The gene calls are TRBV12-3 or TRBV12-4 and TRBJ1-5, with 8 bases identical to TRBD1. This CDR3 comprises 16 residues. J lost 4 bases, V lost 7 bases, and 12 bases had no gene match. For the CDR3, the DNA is TGTGCCAGCACTTCCCAGACAGGGGCGATTAATCAGCCCCAGCATTTT. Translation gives CASTSQTGAINQPQHF.

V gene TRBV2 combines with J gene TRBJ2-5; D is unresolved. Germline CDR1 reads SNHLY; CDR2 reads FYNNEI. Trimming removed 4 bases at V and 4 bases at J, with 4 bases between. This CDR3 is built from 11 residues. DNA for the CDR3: TGTGCCAGCAGTGTAGTAGAGACCCAGTACTTC. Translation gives CASSVVETQYF.

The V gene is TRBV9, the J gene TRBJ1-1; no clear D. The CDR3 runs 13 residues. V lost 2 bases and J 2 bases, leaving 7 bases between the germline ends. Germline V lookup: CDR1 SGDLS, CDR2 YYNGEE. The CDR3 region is CASSVHGNTEAFF. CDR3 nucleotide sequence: TGTGCCAGCAGCGTGCACGGTAACACTGAAGCTTTCTTT.

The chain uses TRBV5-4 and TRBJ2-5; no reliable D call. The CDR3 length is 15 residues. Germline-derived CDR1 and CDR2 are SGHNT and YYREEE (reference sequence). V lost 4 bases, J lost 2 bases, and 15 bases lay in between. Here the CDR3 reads CASSVAVGSQETQYF. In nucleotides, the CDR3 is TGTGCCAGCAGCGTAGCTGTGGGAAGTCAAGAGACCCAGTACTTC.

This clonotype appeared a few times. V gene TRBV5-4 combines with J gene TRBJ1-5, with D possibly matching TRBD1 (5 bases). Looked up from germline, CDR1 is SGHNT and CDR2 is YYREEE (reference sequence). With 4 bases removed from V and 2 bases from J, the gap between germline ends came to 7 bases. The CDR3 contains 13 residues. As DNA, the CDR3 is TGTGCCAGCAGCGGGGGGGGCAATCAGCCCCAGCATTTT. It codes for CASSGGGNQPQHF.

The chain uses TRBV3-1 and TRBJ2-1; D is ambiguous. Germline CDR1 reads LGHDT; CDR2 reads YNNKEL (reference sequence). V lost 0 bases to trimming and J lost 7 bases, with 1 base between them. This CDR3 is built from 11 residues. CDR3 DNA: TGTGCCAGCAGCCAAGATAATGAGCAGTTCTTC. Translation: CASSQDNEQFF.

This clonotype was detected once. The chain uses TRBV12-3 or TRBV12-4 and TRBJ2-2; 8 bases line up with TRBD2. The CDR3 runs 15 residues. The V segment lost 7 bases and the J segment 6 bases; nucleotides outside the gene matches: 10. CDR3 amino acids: CASTPGGARAGELFF. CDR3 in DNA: TGTGCCAGCACCCCGGGGGGGGCGCGTGCCGGGGAGCTGTTTTTT.

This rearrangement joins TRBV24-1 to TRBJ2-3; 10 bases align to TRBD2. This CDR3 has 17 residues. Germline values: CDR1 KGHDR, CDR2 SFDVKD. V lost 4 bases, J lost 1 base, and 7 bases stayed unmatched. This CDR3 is CATSDRSGGAGTDTQYF. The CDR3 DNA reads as TGTGCCACCAGTGACCGCAGCGGGGGGGCCGGCACAGATACGCAGTATTTT.

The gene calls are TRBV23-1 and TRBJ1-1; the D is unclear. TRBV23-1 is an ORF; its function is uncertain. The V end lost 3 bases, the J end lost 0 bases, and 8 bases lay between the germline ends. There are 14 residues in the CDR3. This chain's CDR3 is CASSQKVMNTEAFF. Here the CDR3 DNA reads TGCGCCAGCAGTCAGAAGGTAATGAACACTGAAGCTTTCTTT.

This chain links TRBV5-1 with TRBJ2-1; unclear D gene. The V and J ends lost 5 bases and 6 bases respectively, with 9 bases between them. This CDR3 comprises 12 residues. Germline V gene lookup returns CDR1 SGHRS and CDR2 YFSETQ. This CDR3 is CASRGPGNEQFF. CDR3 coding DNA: TGCGCCAGCAGAGGGCCCGGCAATGAGCAGTTCTTC.

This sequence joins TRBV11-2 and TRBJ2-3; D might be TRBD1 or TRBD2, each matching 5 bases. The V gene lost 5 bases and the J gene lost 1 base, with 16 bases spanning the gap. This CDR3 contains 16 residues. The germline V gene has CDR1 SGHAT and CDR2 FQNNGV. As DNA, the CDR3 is TGTGCCAGCAGCGGAGGAGTGAGGGGCCGCACAGATACGCAGTATTTT. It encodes CASSGGVRGRTDTQYF.

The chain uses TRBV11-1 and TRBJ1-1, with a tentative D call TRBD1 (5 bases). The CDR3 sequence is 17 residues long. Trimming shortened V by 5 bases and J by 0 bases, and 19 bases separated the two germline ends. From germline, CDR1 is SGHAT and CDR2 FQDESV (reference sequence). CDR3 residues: CASSPGGWGSMNTEAFF. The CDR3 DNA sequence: TGTGCCAGCAGCCCTGGAGGGTGGGGCAGCATGAACACTGAAGCTTTCTTT.

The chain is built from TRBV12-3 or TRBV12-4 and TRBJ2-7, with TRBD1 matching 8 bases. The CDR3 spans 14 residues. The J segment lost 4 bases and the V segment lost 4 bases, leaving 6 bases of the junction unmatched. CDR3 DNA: TGTGCCAGCAGTTCTGGACAGGGCCTTTACGAGCAGTACTTC. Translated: CASSSGQGLYEQYF.

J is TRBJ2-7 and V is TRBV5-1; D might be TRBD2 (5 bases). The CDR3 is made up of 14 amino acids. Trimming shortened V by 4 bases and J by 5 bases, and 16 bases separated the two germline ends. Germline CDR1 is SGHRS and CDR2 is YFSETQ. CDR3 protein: CASSRAGVFDEQYF. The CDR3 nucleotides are TGCGCCAGCAGCCGAGCCGGGGTCTTCGACGAGCAGTACTTC.

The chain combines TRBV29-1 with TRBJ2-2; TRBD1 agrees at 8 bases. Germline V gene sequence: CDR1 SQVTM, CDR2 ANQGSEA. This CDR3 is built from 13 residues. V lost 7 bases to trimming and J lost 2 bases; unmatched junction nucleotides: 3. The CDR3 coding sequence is TGCAGCGGAGGACAGGGAAACACCGGGGAGCTGTTTTTT. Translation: CSGGQGNTGELFF.

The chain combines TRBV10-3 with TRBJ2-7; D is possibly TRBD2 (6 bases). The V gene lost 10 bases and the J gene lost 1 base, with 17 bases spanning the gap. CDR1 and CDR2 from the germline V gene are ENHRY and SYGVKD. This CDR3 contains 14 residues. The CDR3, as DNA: TGTGCCACCCGACAGAACAGCGGGTCCTACGAGCAGTACTTC. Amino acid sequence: CATRQNSGSYEQYF.